A selection of T cell receptor beta chains follows, all from one sample in a study of tissue T cells after allogeneic stem cell transplantation. Produced via immunoSEQ multiplex PCR; TCRdb's table is partial and in-frame only. This sample yields about 3,900 clones, of which 74% are seen a single time; 10% belongs to the top ten. The source was left colon tissue, collected at autopsy. The receptors stem from a woman aged 18 to 50 with breast cancer. CDR3s include the opening cysteine and the closing phenylalanine or tryptophan. Each record gives: V gene, clone size, D gene, J gene, CDR3 DNA, CDR3 protein. The D gene is left open where the match is weak. Clone sizes are given selectively: once, few, many, or a class where the clone is expanded.

V gene: TRBV25-1
clone size: -
D gene: TRBD2
J gene: TRBJ2-7
CDR3 DNA: TGTGCCAGCAGTGAACTGGGCGGGAGTGTTGCCTACGAGCAGTACTTC
CDR3 protein: CASSELGGSVAYEQYF

V gene: TRBV15
clone size: -
D gene: -
J gene: TRBJ1-5
CDR3 DNA: TGTGCCACCAGCAGAGATAGGGGGGGCGGTGGCAATCAGCCCCAGCATTTT
CDR3 protein: CATSRDRGGGGNQPQHF

V gene: TRBV7-2
clone size: -
D gene: -
J gene: TRBJ1-3
CDR3 DNA: TGTGCCAGCAGCCCGAGCCCGGGACCTAGGCTAGGGAACACCATATATTTT
CDR3 protein: CASSPSPGPRLGNTIYF

V gene: TRBV2
clone size: -
D gene: TRBD1
J gene: TRBJ1-5
CDR3 DNA: TGTGCCAGCAGTGAAGCAAGGACAGGGGTACCCCAGCATTTT
CDR3 protein: CASSEARTGVPQHF

V gene: TRBV2
clone size: -
D gene: -
J gene: TRBJ2-4
CDR3 DNA: TGTGCCAGCAGTGAAGCGGGGATTCAGTACTTC
CDR3 protein: CASSEAGIQYF

V gene: TRBV27
clone size: once
D gene: -
J gene: TRBJ2-5
CDR3 DNA: TGTGCCAGCAGCCGGGGGACCCAGCAAGAGACCCAGTACTTC
CDR3 protein: CASSRGTQQETQYF

V gene: TRBV29-1
clone size: -
D gene: -
J gene: TRBJ2-5
CDR3 DNA: TGCAGCGTTGTGGGGAACCAAGAGACCCAGTACTTC
CDR3 protein: CSVVGNQETQYF

V gene: TRBV30
clone size: -
D gene: -
J gene: TRBJ1-6
CDR3 DNA: TGTGCCTGGAGTCCCAGGCCCCATCAAACAGGGTTTAATTCACCCCTCCACTTT
CDR3 protein: CAWSPRPHQTGFNSPLHF

V gene: TRBV11-2
clone size: -
D gene: TRBD2
J gene: TRBJ2-7
CDR3 DNA: TGTGCCAGCAGCTTAGGCAGGACTAGCGGCTATGGTCGGGAGCAGTACTTC
CDR3 protein: CASSLGRTSGYGREQYF

V gene: TRBV7-2
clone size: -
D gene: -
J gene: TRBJ2-5
CDR3 DNA: TGTGCCAGCAGCTTAGCGAGGGAGTCGGAGACCCAGTACTTC
CDR3 protein: CASSLARESETQYF

V gene: TRBV19
clone size: -
D gene: TRBD1
J gene: TRBJ1-5
CDR3 DNA: TGTGCCAGTAGTATGACAGGGCGTTACAATCAGCCCCAGCATTTT
CDR3 protein: CASSMTGRYNQPQHF

V gene: TRBV4-1
clone size: -
D gene: -
J gene: TRBJ2-1
CDR3 DNA: TGCGCCAGCAGAAAACAGGGAGAATATGATGAGCAGTTCTTC
CDR3 protein: CASRKQGEYDEQFF

V gene: TRBV6-1
clone size: -
D gene: TRBD1
J gene: TRBJ1-4
CDR3 DNA: TGTGCCAGCAGTGAAAAAGAGGGACAGGGCAATGAAAAACTGTTTTTT
CDR3 protein: CASSEKEGQGNEKLFF

V gene: TRBV7-9
clone size: once
D gene: -
J gene: TRBJ2-1
CDR3 DNA: TGTGCCAGCAGCTCTGGAAGGTCCTACAATGAGCAGTTCTTC
CDR3 protein: CASSSGRSYNEQFF

V gene: TRBV12-5
clone size: -
D gene: TRBD1
J gene: TRBJ2-3
CDR3 DNA: TGTGCTAGCCAAGTGGACAGGGGGACAGATACGCAGTATTTT
CDR3 protein: CASQVDRGTDTQYF

V gene: TRBV5-6
clone size: few
D gene: TRBD2
J gene: TRBJ2-2
CDR3 DNA: TGTGCCAGCAGCTTGGCCGGGACTAGCGGGAGGAATACCGGGGAGCTGTTTTTT
CDR3 protein: CASSLAGTSGRNTGELFF

V gene: TRBV25-1
clone size: -
D gene: TRBD2
J gene: TRBJ2-4
CDR3 DNA: TGTGCCAGCAGTGAAAGGGAGGGGAATGCCAAAAACATTCAGTACTTC
CDR3 protein: CASSEREGNAKNIQYF

V gene: TRBV9
clone size: -
D gene: -
J gene: TRBJ2-7
CDR3 DNA: TGTGCCAGCAGCGTAGCCCCGTCGGTGGACTACGAGCAGTACTTC
CDR3 protein: CASSVAPSVDYEQYF

V gene: TRBV7-9
clone size: -
D gene: -
J gene: TRBJ2-7
CDR3 DNA: TGTGCCAGCAGCCATGACTACGAGCAGTACTTC
CDR3 protein: CASSHDYEQYF

V gene: TRBV18
clone size: -
D gene: -
J gene: TRBJ2-3
CDR3 DNA: TGTGCCAGCGCCAGCCTAACCAACACAGATACGCAGTATTTT
CDR3 protein: CASASLTNTDTQYF

V gene: TRBV6-5
clone size: -
D gene: -
J gene: TRBJ1-6
CDR3 DNA: TGTGCCAGCAGAGGCAGGAGCTCCTATAATTCACCCCTCCACTTT
CDR3 protein: CASRGRSSYNSPLHF

V gene: TRBV7-2
clone size: -
D gene: TRBD1
J gene: TRBJ1-2
CDR3 DNA: TGTGCCAGCAGCCCTGGACAGGGGAGAGGCTACACCTTC
CDR3 protein: CASSPGQGRGYTF

V gene: TRBV24-1
clone size: -
D gene: TRBD2
J gene: TRBJ2-1
CDR3 DNA: TGTGCCACCAGCCTAGCGGGAGGGAGTGAGCAGTTCTTC
CDR3 protein: CATSLAGGSEQFF

V gene: TRBV29-1
clone size: -
D gene: -
J gene: TRBJ1-1
CDR3 DNA: TGCAGCGTACGAGGACCGAACACTGAAGCTTTCTTT
CDR3 protein: CSVRGPNTEAFF

V gene: TRBV2
clone size: -
D gene: -
J gene: TRBJ2-5
CDR3 DNA: TGTGCCAGCAGTGAAGGTCTGACCCAGTACTTC
CDR3 protein: CASSEGLTQYF

V gene: TRBV27
clone size: -
D gene: -
J gene: TRBJ1-4
CDR3 DNA: TGTGCCAGCAGTTTCGCGTCGTCGAGAGAAAAACTGTTTTTT
CDR3 protein: CASSFASSREKLFF

V gene: TRBV6-2/TRBV6-3
clone size: -
D gene: -
J gene: TRBJ2-2
CDR3 DNA: TGTGCCAGCAGTTCCTACAGGGGGGGTAACACCGGGGAGCTGTTTTTT
CDR3 protein: CASSSYRGGNTGELFF

V gene: TRBV5-1
clone size: -
D gene: TRBD2
J gene: TRBJ2-7
CDR3 DNA: TGCGCCAGCAGCACTACTAGCGGGGCAGTCGACGAGCAGTACTTC
CDR3 protein: CASSTTSGAVDEQYF

V gene: TRBV5-4
clone size: -
D gene: TRBD2
J gene: TRBJ2-1
CDR3 DNA: TGTGCCAGCAGCTTGAGCAGCGGGGGCCTCTACAATGAGCAGTTCTTC
CDR3 protein: CASSLSSGGLYNEQFF

V gene: TRBV20-1
clone size: -
D gene: -
J gene: TRBJ2-5
CDR3 DNA: TGCAGTGCTAGGCCGCTAGAGACCCAGTACTTC
CDR3 protein: CSARPLETQYF

V gene: TRBV14
clone size: few
D gene: -
J gene: TRBJ2-1
CDR3 DNA: TGTGCCAGCAGCCAAGCACTCTACAATGAGCAGTTCTTC
CDR3 protein: CASSQALYNEQFF

V gene: TRBV30
clone size: once
D gene: TRBD2
J gene: TRBJ2-7
CDR3 DNA: TGTGCCTGGAGAGAAGCGGGAGACCCCTACGAGCAGTACTTC
CDR3 protein: CAWREAGDPYEQYF

V gene: TRBV5-1
clone size: -
D gene: -
J gene: TRBJ2-1
CDR3 DNA: TGCGCCAGCGGCTACTCAGGGGGGCAATACAATGAGCAGTTCTTC
CDR3 protein: CASGYSGGQYNEQFF

V gene: TRBV16
clone size: -
D gene: -
J gene: TRBJ2-3
CDR3 DNA: TGTGCCAGCAGCCAAACCACAGATACGCAGTATTTT
CDR3 protein: CASSQTTDTQYF

V gene: TRBV7-8
clone size: once
D gene: -
J gene: TRBJ1-2
CDR3 DNA: TGTGCCAGCAGCTTAGCTTCTGGGGGCAATGGCTACACCTTC
CDR3 protein: CASSLASGGNGYTF

V gene: TRBV10-3
clone size: -
D gene: TRBD2
J gene: TRBJ2-7
CDR3 DNA: TGTGCCATCGGGACTAGCGGGGGGGCCTCTATCTACGAGCAGTACTTC
CDR3 protein: CAIGTSGGASIYEQYF

V gene: TRBV19
clone size: few
D gene: -
J gene: TRBJ1-5
CDR3 DNA: TGTGCCAGTAGTACCCGGGTTTTGGGGTACGGTCAGCCCCAGCATTTT
CDR3 protein: CASSTRVLGYGQPQHF

V gene: TRBV7-2
clone size: -
D gene: -
J gene: TRBJ1-1
CDR3 DNA: TGTGCCAGCAGGATACGCAGGGGCGAGGAGGCTTTCTTT
CDR3 protein: CASRIRRGEEAFF

V gene: TRBV2
clone size: -
D gene: -
J gene: TRBJ2-5
CDR3 DNA: TGTGCCAGCGTACGGGACACAGGGATTGAGACCCAGTACTTC
CDR3 protein: CASVRDTGIETQYF

V gene: TRBV7-2
clone size: few
D gene: -
J gene: TRBJ2-7
CDR3 DNA: TGTGCCAGCAGCTTAGACATCCACTACGAGCAGTACTTC
CDR3 protein: CASSLDIHYEQYF

V gene: TRBV2
clone size: -
D gene: -
J gene: TRBJ1-4
CDR3 DNA: TGTGCCAGCAGCAGTCGGAAACTGTTTTTT
CDR3 protein: CASSSRKLFF

V gene: TRBV11-2
clone size: -
D gene: TRBD2
J gene: TRBJ2-1
CDR3 DNA: TGTGCCAGCCGTGGGAGGACTAGCGGGTCTATGGAGCAGTTCTTC
CDR3 protein: CASRGRTSGSMEQFF

V gene: TRBV24-1
clone size: -
D gene: -
J gene: TRBJ2-7
CDR3 DNA: TGTGCCACCACTCTGGACGTTGATAGCTCCTACGAGCAGTACTTC
CDR3 protein: CATTLDVDSSYEQYF

V gene: TRBV19
clone size: few
D gene: TRBD2
J gene: TRBJ2-3
CDR3 DNA: TGTGCCAGCCACTTTAGCGGGAGTAATACGCAGTATTTT
CDR3 protein: CASHFSGSNTQYF

V gene: TRBV11-2
clone size: -
D gene: TRBD1
J gene: TRBJ2-3
CDR3 DNA: TGTGCCAGCAGCTTGACAGGGGGAGGGTCCCTAAGCACAGATACGCAGTATTTT
CDR3 protein: CASSLTGGGSLSTDTQYF

V gene: TRBV7-2
clone size: -
D gene: -
J gene: TRBJ2-1
CDR3 DNA: TGTGCCAGCAGCCCGACGTCCGAGGACTGGAGGAGAGAGCAGTTCTTC
CDR3 protein: CASSPTSEDWRREQFF

V gene: TRBV5-1
clone size: -
D gene: TRBD1
J gene: TRBJ1-6
CDR3 DNA: TGCGCCAGCAGCGCGTCCGGGACAGGCTATAATTCACCCCTCCACTTT
CDR3 protein: CASSASGTGYNSPLHF

V gene: TRBV15
clone size: -
D gene: TRBD1
J gene: TRBJ2-5
CDR3 DNA: TGTGCCACCAGCAGAGGGGACAGGGATCAAGAGACCCAGTACTTC
CDR3 protein: CATSRGDRDQETQYF

V gene: TRBV7-2
clone size: -
D gene: -
J gene: TRBJ2-3
CDR3 DNA: TGTGCCAGCAGCGACAGGACTCCGGCCGGAGATACGCAGTATTTT
CDR3 protein: CASSDRTPAGDTQYF

V gene: TRBV7-2
clone size: -
D gene: -
J gene: TRBJ2-1
CDR3 DNA: TGTGCCAGCAGCTTAGACAGTTCCTTCAATGAGCAGTTCTTC
CDR3 protein: CASSLDSSFNEQFF

V gene: TRBV3-1/TRBV3-2
clone size: -
D gene: TRBD1
J gene: TRBJ1-1
CDR3 DNA: TGTGCCAGCAGCCCCCAAGGACAGGAGGAGAACACTGAAGCTTTCTTT
CDR3 protein: CASSPQGQEENTEAFF

V gene: TRBV2
clone size: -
D gene: TRBD1
J gene: TRBJ2-2
CDR3 DNA: TGTGCCAGCAGTGAAGCGCACAGGGGGCGGGGGGAGCTGTTTTTT
CDR3 protein: CASSEAHRGRGELFF

V gene: TRBV7-9
clone size: -
D gene: TRBD2
J gene: TRBJ2-1
CDR3 DNA: TGTGCCAGCAGCTTAGATCTAGCGGGAGGGGGGCAGTTCTTC
CDR3 protein: CASSLDLAGGGQFF

V gene: TRBV2
clone size: few
D gene: -
J gene: TRBJ2-2
CDR3 DNA: TGTGCCAGCAGTGTCGCCGGGGAGCTGTTTTTT
CDR3 protein: CASSVAGELFF

V gene: TRBV5-1
clone size: -
D gene: -
J gene: TRBJ2-5
CDR3 DNA: TGCGCCAGCAGCTTGGCCGGGGGACAGCAAGAGACCCAGTACTTC
CDR3 protein: CASSLAGGQQETQYF

V gene: TRBV10-3
clone size: once
D gene: -
J gene: TRBJ2-1
CDR3 DNA: TGTGCCATCAGTGAGTCGAGGGAGCCGGGGTACAATGAGCAGTTCTTC
CDR3 protein: CAISESREPGYNEQFF

V gene: TRBV3-1/TRBV3-2
clone size: -
D gene: -
J gene: TRBJ1-5
CDR3 DNA: TGTGCCAGCAGCCAAGATATAAGTGGACAGAAGGCCCAGCATTTT
CDR3 protein: CASSQDISGQKAQHF

V gene: TRBV12-3/TRBV12-4
clone size: -
D gene: -
J gene: TRBJ1-1
CDR3 DNA: TGTGCCAGTGGCGGGGGCGACACTGAAGCTTTCTTT
CDR3 protein: CASGGGDTEAFF

V gene: TRBV5-1
clone size: -
D gene: -
J gene: TRBJ1-6
CDR3 DNA: TGCGCCAGCAGCCCGGGGGGGGGACTCAGCTCCTATAATTCACCCCTCCACTTT
CDR3 protein: CASSPGGGLSSYNSPLHF

V gene: TRBV30
clone size: -
D gene: -
J gene: TRBJ1-1
CDR3 DNA: TGTGCCTGGGGGAGGAACACTGAAGCTTTCTTT
CDR3 protein: CAWGRNTEAFF